This T cell receptor (beta chain) is from a study of blood T cell repertoires in COVID-19. Background on the study: From the United States, Italy and Spain came samples of acute and convalescent COVID-19.

Generated by immunoSEQ multiplex PCR, the TCRdb table keeps only in-frame clones and is missing some. This sample has over 300,000 clones; more than 70% occur once, and the top ten carry 6.4%. Germline CDR1 reads SGHAT; CDR2 reads FQNNGV. This CDR3 comprises 15 residues. Trimming stripped 2 bases from V and 0 bases from J, with 8 bases between. The sequenced material came from peripheral blood. The J gene is TRBJ2-1, the V gene TRBV11-2; D is unclear. This TCR derives from a man aged 18 to 29 who had recovered from COVID-19. The CDR3 sequence: CASSLMPSSYNEQFF. In DNA form, the CDR3 reads TGTGCCAGCAGCTTAATGCCTAGCTCCTACAATGAGCAGTTCTTC.